This is a list of T cell receptor beta chains from one sample in a study of shared clonotypes between healthy human individuals. This table comes from immunoSEQ multiplex PCR, and its TCRdb copy is limited to in-frame clones, with some not included. The data show about 1.5 million clones, about 96% seen once. Sequenced material: naive CD4+ T cells sorted from blood. These receptors came from a man aged 30-40 years in good health. CDR3s include the opening cysteine and the closing phenylalanine or tryptophan. Fields, in order: clone size, V gene, D gene, J gene, CDR3 DNA, CDR3 protein. A D gene is named only where the DNA matches it firmly. Rows may omit the clone size; those that give it use once, few, many or a size class.

clone size: .
V gene: TRBV2
D gene: TRBD2
J gene: TRBJ2-3
CDR3 DNA: TGTGCCAGCCGTCGAGGGGATAGCGGGAGAAATACGCAGTATTTT
CDR3 protein: CASRRGDSGRNTQYF

clone size: .
V gene: TRBV28
D gene: TRBD1
J gene: TRBJ2-7
CDR3 DNA: TGTGCCAGCAGTCTACTTACAGGGGCATGGGCTTACGAGCAGTACTTC
CDR3 protein: CASSLLTGAWAYEQYF

clone size: few
V gene: TRBV5-1
D gene: TRBD2
J gene: TRBJ2-7
CDR3 DNA: TGCGCCAGCAGCTTGGCCCCGGGAGGGGACTACGAGCAGTACTTC
CDR3 protein: CASSLAPGGDYEQYF

clone size: .
V gene: TRBV6-1
D gene: .
J gene: TRBJ1-5
CDR3 DNA: TGTGCCAGCAGTGAAGAGGTACGCCTAAAGGGGCCCCAGCATTTT
CDR3 protein: CASSEEVRLKGPQHF

clone size: .
V gene: TRBV10-1
D gene: .
J gene: TRBJ2-1
CDR3 DNA: TGCGCCAGCAGTCCGGCCACCTACAATGAGCAGTTCTTC
CDR3 protein: CASSPATYNEQFF

clone size: .
V gene: TRBV28
D gene: .
J gene: TRBJ1-2
CDR3 DNA: TGTGCCAGCGCAGAGTCCCTCGACTATGGCTACACCTTC
CDR3 protein: CASAESLDYGYTF

clone size: .
V gene: TRBV10-2
D gene: .
J gene: TRBJ1-1
CDR3 DNA: TGCGCCAGCAGTGTTGCCCTTGCAGGGAACACTGAAGCTTTCTTT
CDR3 protein: CASSVALAGNTEAFF

clone size: .
V gene: TRBV11-2
D gene: .
J gene: TRBJ2-7
CDR3 DNA: TGTGCCAGCAGCTCGATCAGGACCTCTTTGTACTTC
CDR3 protein: CASSSIRTSLYF

clone size: .
V gene: TRBV29-1
D gene: .
J gene: TRBJ2-5
CDR3 DNA: TGCAGCGTTGAGCCCTCGGAGACCCAGTACTTC
CDR3 protein: CSVEPSETQYF

clone size: .
V gene: TRBV6-1
D gene: .
J gene: TRBJ1-2
CDR3 DNA: TGTGCCAGCAGTGAAAACTACTATGGCTACACCTTC
CDR3 protein: CASSENYYGYTF

clone size: .
V gene: TRBV5-1
D gene: TRBD1
J gene: TRBJ1-1
CDR3 DNA: TGCGCCAGCAGATTTACAGGGGGGCGGGCTGAAGCTTTCTTT
CDR3 protein: CASRFTGGRAEAFF

clone size: .
V gene: TRBV6-5
D gene: .
J gene: TRBJ1-1
CDR3 DNA: TGTGCCAGCAGTTTCCCCAACACTGAAGCTTTCTTT
CDR3 protein: CASSFPNTEAFF

clone size: .
V gene: TRBV7-9
D gene: TRBD1
J gene: TRBJ1-1
CDR3 DNA: TGTGCCAGCAGCTTTCCGGGACAGGGGAACACTGAAGCTTTCTTT
CDR3 protein: CASSFPGQGNTEAFF

clone size: .
V gene: TRBV5-1
D gene: TRBD1
J gene: TRBJ2-5
CDR3 DNA: TGCGCCAGCAGCTGGACAGGCTACCAAGAGACCCAGTACTTC
CDR3 protein: CASSWTGYQETQYF

clone size: .
V gene: TRBV5-1
D gene: TRBD1
J gene: TRBJ2-6
CDR3 DNA: TGCGCCAGCAGCTTAGGGACAGGGATAGCTACTGGGGCCAACGTCCTGACTTTC
CDR3 protein: CASSLGTGIATGANVLTF

clone size: .
V gene: TRBV5-1
D gene: .
J gene: TRBJ1-4
CDR3 DNA: TGCGCCAGCAGCTTAGTTAACTTAAGTGAAAAACTGTTTTTT
CDR3 protein: CASSLVNLSEKLFF

clone size: .
V gene: TRBV30
D gene: .
J gene: TRBJ2-5
CDR3 DNA: TGTGCCTGGAGTCCAGGGAGGGGGGAGACCCAGTACTTC
CDR3 protein: CAWSPGRGETQYF

clone size: .
V gene: TRBV18
D gene: .
J gene: TRBJ2-2
CDR3 DNA: TGTGCCAGCTCACCAGAGGAGCAGGGGTTGTCCGGGGAGCTGTTTTTT
CDR3 protein: CASSPEEQGLSGELFF

clone size: .
V gene: TRBV19
D gene: .
J gene: TRBJ2-3
CDR3 DNA: TGTGCCAGTAGCCCCGGGACACGAGGCACAGATACGCAGTATTTT
CDR3 protein: CASSPGTRGTDTQYF

clone size: .
V gene: TRBV4-1
D gene: TRBD2
J gene: TRBJ2-7
CDR3 DNA: TGCGCCAGCAGCCGGCGTAGCGGGTCAGCCACAGTATTCGAGCAGTACTTC
CDR3 protein: CASSRRSGSATVFEQYF

clone size: .
V gene: TRBV30
D gene: TRBD2
J gene: TRBJ2-7
CDR3 DNA: TGTGCCTGGAGTCAAGGACTAGCGCAATACGAGCAGTACTTC
CDR3 protein: CAWSQGLAQYEQYF

clone size: .
V gene: TRBV7-3
D gene: .
J gene: TRBJ2-5
CDR3 DNA: TGTGCCAGCAGCTTAAGCGGCGAGGAGACCCAGTACTTC
CDR3 protein: CASSLSGEETQYF

clone size: .
V gene: TRBV5-4
D gene: TRBD2
J gene: TRBJ2-1
CDR3 DNA: TGTGCCAGCAGCTCGGGACTAGCTCGGGATGAGCAGTTCTTC
CDR3 protein: CASSSGLARDEQFF

clone size: .
V gene: TRBV7-2
D gene: .
J gene: TRBJ2-7
CDR3 DNA: TGTGCCAGCAGCCTATTTTTCCATTTTAGCGGCTCCTCCTACGAGCAGTACTTC
CDR3 protein: CASSLFFHFSGSSYEQYF

clone size: .
V gene: TRBV5-1
D gene: TRBD1
J gene: TRBJ1-1
CDR3 DNA: TGCGCCAGCAGCTCCCAGGGACAGGAGAACACTGAAGCTTTCTTT
CDR3 protein: CASSSQGQENTEAFF

clone size: once
V gene: TRBV5-8
D gene: .
J gene: TRBJ2-7
CDR3 DNA: TGTGCCAGCAGCCTCATATACGAGCAGTACTTC
CDR3 protein: CASSLIYEQYF

clone size: .
V gene: TRBV7-2
D gene: .
J gene: TRBJ1-1
CDR3 DNA: TGTGCCAGCAGTGGAAGCGGACAAAGAGCTTTCTTT
CDR3 protein: CASSGSGQRAFF

clone size: .
V gene: TRBV7-9
D gene: TRBD1
J gene: TRBJ1-2
CDR3 DNA: TGTGCCAGCAGCGCGGGACAGGGAACGCGGGACTACACCTTC
CDR3 protein: CASSAGQGTRDYTF

clone size: .
V gene: TRBV1
D gene: .
J gene: TRBJ2-1
CDR3 DNA: TGCACCAGCAGCCCAAGGGGGGCAACCTACAATGAGCAGTTCTTC
CDR3 protein: CTSSPRGATYNEQFF

clone size: .
V gene: TRBV21-1
D gene: .
J gene: TRBJ2-3
CDR3 DNA: TGTGCCACCTTTCCAGGGGGAAGTTTGACAGATACGCAGTATTTT
CDR3 protein: CATFPGGSLTDTQYF

clone size: .
V gene: TRBV28
D gene: TRBD2
J gene: TRBJ2-1
CDR3 DNA: TGTGCCAGGGGTAAGCGGGAGGACTACAATGAGCAGTTCTTC
CDR3 protein: CARGKREDYNEQFF